This T cell receptor beta chain was observed in a study of cytomegalovirus exposure and HLA in healthy donors. The PCR contained 60 Vbeta and 13 Jbeta primers. Clones were sequenced by immunoSEQ multiplex PCR, and TCRdb holds only the in-frame ones, with some missing. The sample lists about 200,000 clones, about 87% occurring once. The donors gave bone marrow, and they were healthy. At collection, donors were nominally healthy, but unrecorded immune exposures were probable. The germline V and J ends were trimmed by 11 bases and 4 bases, with 17 bases remaining between them. The CDR3 sequence is 13 residues long. Per germline, CDR1 MNHNS and CDR2 SASEGT.

The clonotype comes from a man younger than 45 in good health and CMV-seronegative. The sample was PBMCs. This rearrangement joins TRBV6-1 to TRBJ2-5, with a possible D match to TRBD1 (5 bases). CDR3 sequence (DNA): TGTGCCCACGCCCCCCGACAGCGAGAGACCCAGTACTTC. It is translated as CAHAPRQRETQYF.